The 18 T cell receptor beta chains listed next were all sequenced from one sample in a study of neurological immune-mediated disorders. TCRdb processed the 5' RACE reads anew with MiXCR; each CDR3 protein has one entry. The sample includes some 16,000 distinct CDR3 sequences, approximately 8.7% seen only once; the top ten take 43%. The sequenced sample was CD8+ T cells from blood. Receptor source: a man aged 45-65 years in good health.

This clonotype was detected ten times or more. The chain is built from TRBV12-3 or TRBV12-4 and TRBJ2-2; 8 positions match TRBD1. V lost 5 bases to trimming and J lost 5 bases; unmatched junction nucleotides: 4. The CDR3 spans 14 residues. CDR3 sequence (DNA): TGTGCCAGCAGTACAGGGGGACGAACCGGGGAGCTGTTTTTT. Residues: CASSTGGRTGELFF.

This clonotype came up many times. V is TRBV20-1 and J is TRBJ2-7, with TRBD2 identical over 12 bases. The junction had 11 bases not matched to a gene; V was cut back by 0 bases and J by 5 bases. This CDR3 region has 17 residues. Germline lookup yields CDR1 DFQATT and CDR2 SNEGSKA (reference sequence). Here the CDR3 reads CSARDETSGSIGNEQYF. The DNA for the CDR3 is TGCAGTGCTAGAGATGAGACTAGCGGGAGTATTGGAAACGAGCAGTACTTC.

This clonotype was seen ten or more times. The chain links TRBV6-2 or TRBV6-3 to TRBJ2-7, with TRBD2 matching 8 bases. Germline V gene sequence: CDR1 MNHEY, CDR2 SVGEGT. The CDR3 contains 14 residues. V dropped 8 bases and J dropped 0; count of bases not matched to a gene: 6. The CDR3: CASLTSANSYEQYF. In DNA form, the CDR3 reads TGTGCCAGCCTGACTAGCGCAAACTCCTACGAGCAGTACTTC.

This clonotype is medium-sized by share. This chain uses TRBV4-1 with TRBJ2-6, with D unclear. Germline V gene lookup returns CDR1 MGHRA and CDR2 YSYEKL. The CDR3 loop spans 16 amino acids. The V gene lost 0 bases and the J gene lost 0 bases, with 6 bases spanning the gap. CDR3 nucleotide sequence: TGCGCCAGCAGCCAAGAAGAAGGCTCTGGGGCCAACGTCCTGACTTTC. The encoded protein is CASSQEEGSGANVLTF.

At least ten counts were recorded for this clonotype. CDR3 sequence: CASSEGLAGADTQYF. In nucleotides, the CDR3 is TGTGCCAGCAGTGAAGGACTAGCGGGAGCAGATACGCAGTATTTT. This chain links TRBV6-1 with TRBJ2-3; 12 bases agree with TRBD2. V trimming: 1 base; J trimming: 4 bases; junction bases outside the gene matches: 0. The CDR3 contains 15 residues. Germline CDR1 MNHNS, CDR2 SASEGT.

In its sample, this clonotype ranks as medium-sized. V is TRBV6-5 and J is TRBJ2-1, with 10 bases fitting TRBD2. Germline loops: CDR1 MNHEY, CDR2 SVGAGI. The V gene end was trimmed by 0 bases and the J gene end by 8 bases; junction bases not matched to a gene: 10. The CDR3 extends over 17 amino acids. In nucleotides, the CDR3 is TGTGCCAGCAGTTACTCGACTAGCGGGTTAAATAGCGATGAGCAGTTCTTC. Translated: CASSYSTSGLNSDEQFF.

At least ten counts were recorded for this clonotype. CDR3 DNA: TGCGCCAGCAGCTTGGGGTCCGATCAGCCCCAGCATTTT. Translating it yields CASSLGSDQPQHF. This chain joins TRBV5-1 and TRBJ1-5; D call uncertain. This CDR3 is 13 amino acids long. V lost 0 bases to trimming and J lost 5 bases, with 6 bases between them. In germline, CDR1 is SGHRS, CDR2 YFSETQ. Full variable domain (remainder filled in from reference TRBV5-1 and TRBJ1-5): KAGVTQTPRYLIKTRGQQVTLSCSPISGHRSVSWYQQTPGQGLQFLFEYFSETQRNKGNFPGRFSGRQFSNSRSEMNVSTLELGDSALYLCASSLGSDQPQHFGDGTRLSIL.

In its sample, this clonotype was seen many times. This sequence joins TRBV5-6 and TRBJ2-1; tentatively, D is TRBD1 (6 bases). Trimming stripped 0 bases from V and 6 bases from J, with 10 bases between. The CDR3 totals 14 residues. The V gene's germline CDR1 is SGHDT and CDR2 YYEEEE. This CDR3 reads CASSLGAGANEQFF. CDR3 DNA: TGTGCCAGCAGCTTGGGGGCAGGGGCCAATGAGCAGTTCTTC.

In this sample, this clonotype turned up many times. The chain combines TRBV29-1 with TRBJ2-7, with D maybe TRBD1 (5 bases). CDR1 SQVTM and CDR2 ANQGSEA come from the germline V gene. CDR3 length: 13 residues. V was clipped by 4 bases and J by 5 bases, with 15 bases between them. The DNA for the CDR3 is TGCAGCGTTGGAGGTTTTATGGGGCACGAGCAGTACTTC. Protein sequence: CSVGGFMGHEQYF.

In its sample, this clonotype was seen many times. This chain uses TRBV5-1 with TRBJ2-5; possible D gene TRBD2, 6 bases. V lost 4 bases and J 0 bases, leaving 13 bases between the germline ends. The CDR3 runs 15 residues. The V gene's germline CDR1 is SGHRS and CDR2 YFSETQ. CDR3 residues: CASSGGLSYQETQYF. The CDR3 DNA reads as TGCGCCAGCAGCGGGGGACTCTCGTACCAAGAGACCCAGTACTTC.

This clonotype came up many times. The chain recombines TRBV20-1 with TRBJ1-5; D gene ambiguous. Looked up from germline, CDR1 is DFQATT and CDR2 is SNEGSKA (reference sequence). V lost 6 bases, J lost 6 bases, and 21 bases lay in between. This CDR3 is built from 15 residues. DNA of the CDR3: TGCAGTGCCATCTCTGGGGAGTTTTTAGGTCAGCCCCAGCATTTT. Residues: CSAISGEFLGQPQHF.

The table lists this clonotype with many counts. The V and J genes are TRBV20-1 and TRBJ1-5; no clear D gene. Germline lookup yields CDR1 DFQATT and CDR2 SNEGSKA (reference sequence). This CDR3 comprises 12 residues. V was trimmed by 6 bases and J by 0 bases, leaving 6 bases between them. CDR3 amino acids: CSAHYSNQPQHF. CDR3 coding DNA: TGCAGTGCACATTATAGCAATCAGCCCCAGCATTTT.

This clonotype was observed many times. The chain employs TRBV5-1 and TRBJ2-4, with a weak D call TRBD2 (6 bases). V dropped 4 bases and J dropped 5 bases, with 16 bases sitting between them. The V gene's germline CDR1 is SGHRS and CDR2 YFSETQ. The CDR3 is 15 residues long. The CDR3 spells CASSGGTGVENIQYF. CDR3 DNA: TGCGCCAGCAGCGGGGGTACGGGGGTGGAAAACATTCAGTACTTC.

In this sample, this clonotype is medium-sized. This chain connects TRBV29-1 to TRBJ2-7, with TRBD2 as a possible D gene (6 bases). CDR3 length equals 13 residues. Trimming removed 5 bases at V and 5 bases at J, with 16 bases between. Per the germline V gene, CDR1 is SQVTM and CDR2 is ANQGSEA. The chain's CDR3 is CSVPTGVSHEQYF. The CDR3 DNA reads TGCAGCGTTCCCACGGGGGTTAGCCACGAGCAGTACTTC.

In its sample, this clonotype was seen many times. This chain connects TRBV7-9 to TRBJ2-1; 7 bases align to TRBD1. Germline CDR1 and CDR2: SEHNR and FQNEAQ (reference sequence). This CDR3 contains 14 residues. Losses at the gene ends were 4 bases for V and 8 bases for J; bases not matched to a gene: 8. In DNA, the CDR3 is TGTGCCAGCAGCTCACAGGGGTATGACCATGAGCAGTTCTTC. This gives the protein CASSSQGYDHEQFF. Drawing the rest from reference TRBV7-9 and TRBJ2-1, the complete variable domain is DTGVSQNPRHKITKRGQNVTFRCDPISEHNRLYWYRQTLGQGPEFLTYFQNEAQLEKSRLLSDRFSAERPKGSFSTLEIQRTEQGDSAMYLCASSSQGYDHEQFFGPGTRLTVL.

Ten or more counts support this clonotype. The V gene is TRBV3-1, the J gene TRBJ2-3; D call uncertain. There are 13 residues in the CDR3. CDR1 is LGHDT and CDR2 is YNNKEL in the germline V gene (reference sequence). The V end was cut by 5 bases, the J end by 6 bases, with 12 bases between. The CDR3 sequence: CASSVEGPDTQYF. The CDR3 region has the DNA TGTGCCAGCAGCGTGGAAGGTCCCGATACGCAGTATTTT.

This clonotype was seen ten or more times. The chain has TRBV28 and TRBJ1-1, with 12 bases that match TRBD1. V was clipped by 9 bases and J by 4 bases; unmatched bases: 9. This CDR3 contains 15 residues. Germline loops: CDR1 MDHEN, CDR2 SYDVKM. CDR3 loop: CASRDRGRFGTEAFF. Here the CDR3 DNA reads TGTGCCAGTCGGGACAGGGGGCGATTTGGCACTGAAGCTTTCTTT.

This clonotype was found many times. The J gene is TRBJ2-7, the V gene TRBV7-9, with D tentatively TRBD2 (5 bases). CDR1 and CDR2 (germline): SEHNR, FQNEAQ (reference sequence). This CDR3 is built from 18 residues. The ends were cut back, 5 bases at V and 6 bases at J, with 29 bases in the middle. DNA of the CDR3: TGTGCCAGCAGCCCCCCCGGGATGGGGAGCTACCCTACGCTCGAGCAGTACTTC. Translation gives CASSPPGMGSYPTLEQYF.